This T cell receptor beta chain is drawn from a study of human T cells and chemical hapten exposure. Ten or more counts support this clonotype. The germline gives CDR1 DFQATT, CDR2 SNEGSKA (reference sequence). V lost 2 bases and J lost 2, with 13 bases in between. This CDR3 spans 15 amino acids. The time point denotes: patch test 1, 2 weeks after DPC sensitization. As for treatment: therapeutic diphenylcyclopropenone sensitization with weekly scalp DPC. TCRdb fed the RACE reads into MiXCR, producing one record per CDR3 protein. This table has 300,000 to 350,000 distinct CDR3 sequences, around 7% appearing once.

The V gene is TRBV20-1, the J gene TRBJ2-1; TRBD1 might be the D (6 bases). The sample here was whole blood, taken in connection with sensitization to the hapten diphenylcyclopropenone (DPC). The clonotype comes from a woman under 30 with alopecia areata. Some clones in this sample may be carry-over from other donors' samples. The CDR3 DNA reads TGCAGTGCTAGAAGCTCCCGACAGGCCTACAATGAGCAGTTCTTC. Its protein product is CSARSSRQAYNEQFF.